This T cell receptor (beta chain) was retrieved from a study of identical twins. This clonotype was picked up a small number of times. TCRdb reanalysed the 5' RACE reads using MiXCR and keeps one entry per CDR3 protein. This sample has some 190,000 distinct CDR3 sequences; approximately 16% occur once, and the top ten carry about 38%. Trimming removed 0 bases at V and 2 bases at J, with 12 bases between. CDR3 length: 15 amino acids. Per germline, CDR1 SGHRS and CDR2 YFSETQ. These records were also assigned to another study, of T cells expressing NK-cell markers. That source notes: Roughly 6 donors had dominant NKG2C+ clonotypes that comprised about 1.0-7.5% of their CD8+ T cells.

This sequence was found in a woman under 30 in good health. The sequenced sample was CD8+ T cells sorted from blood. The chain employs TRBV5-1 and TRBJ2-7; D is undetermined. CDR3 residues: CASSLDDGTTYEQYF. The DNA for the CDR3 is TGCGCCAGCAGCTTGGATGACGGAACTACCTACGAGCAGTACTTC.